Following are 32 T cell receptor beta chains from one sample sequenced in a study of somatic mutations in cytotoxic T cells in rheumatoid arthritis (dated by TCRdb to the late 2010s). Receptors were amplified or captured by the immunoSEQ multiplex PCR assay. The immuneACCESS repertoire file appears here via TCRdb, limited to in-frame rearrangements. These files lack a portion of the clones; in checked studies, under half of the deficit traces to unresolved V genes, and the cause of the others is not known. The sample yields some 20,000 clones; under 85% were counted once. Around 14% of the sample lies in the top ten. Sequenced: CD8+ T cells sorted from blood. The receptors derive from an adult with rheumatoid arthritis.

The rearrangement uses TRBV15 and TRBJ2-7, with D maybe TRBD1 (6 bases). The CDR3 covers 14 residues. Trimming took 5 bases from V and 1 from J, leaving 12 bases between them. From germline, CDR1 is LNHNV and CDR2 YYDKDF (reference sequence). The CDR3 nucleotides read TGTGCCACCAGCGGGGGCGAGCGGTCCTACGAGCAGTACTTC. The encoded protein is CATSGGERSYEQYF. Filled out from reference TRBV15 and TRBJ2-7, the complete variable domain reads DAMVIQNPRYQVTQFGKPVTLSCSQTLNHNVMYWYQQKSSQAPKLLFHYYDKDFNNEADTPDNFQSRRPNTSFCFLDIRSPGLGDTAMYLCATSGGERSYEQYFGPGTRLTVT.

The gene calls are TRBV7-2 and TRBJ1-1, with a tentative D call TRBD1 (5 bases). CDR3 length: 12 amino acids. Germline values: CDR1 SGHTA, CDR2 FQGNSA. Trimming removed 8 bases from V and 0 bases from J, with 7 bases in between. The CDR3 is CASEGLNTEAFF. CDR3 sequence (DNA): TGTGCCAGCGAGGGGTTGAACACTGAAGCTTTCTTT.

V usage is TRBV5-1 and J usage is TRBJ2-4; a weak D match, TRBD2 (6 bases). Trimming stripped 0 bases from V and 8 bases from J, with 9 bases between. The CDR3 extends over 13 amino acids. Germline CDR1 is SGHRS and CDR2 is YFSETQ. CDR3 sequence: CASSLGGGDIQYF. The CDR3 region has the DNA TGCGCCAGCAGCTTGGGTGGCGGGGACATTCAGTACTTC.

This chain joins TRBV29-1 and TRBJ2-1, with D maybe TRBD1 (6 bases). V lost 5 bases and J lost 15, with 23 bases in between. The CDR3 is made up of 13 amino acids. Germline CDR1 is SQVTM and CDR2 is ANQGSEA. CDR3: CSVWGWGPGQWFF. CDR3 bases: TGCAGCGTTTGGGGATGGGGGCCCGGCCAGTGGTTCTTC.

Here the CDR3 reads CASSLKKSTEAFF. The CDR3 bases are TGTGCCAGCAGCTTAAAAAAAAGCACTGAAGCTTTCTTT. J is TRBJ1-1 and V is TRBV7-3; no clear D. Germline V gives CDR1 SGHTA, CDR2 FQGTGA. Trimming took off 1 base at V and 4 bases at J, with 7 bases between the two ends. CDR3 length equals 13 residues.

With regard to this clone: A junction end diverges from the germline sequence, so it may reflect a read error. The V gene is TRBV5-1, the J gene TRBJ2-7; 8 bases align to TRBD1. Germline-derived CDR1 and CDR2 are SGHRS and YFSETQ. The CDR3 has 14 residues. CDR3 residues: CVSSPTGVTYEQYF. CDR3 bases: TGCGTCAGCAGCCCGACAGGGGTGACCTACGAGCAGTACTTC.

This sequence joins TRBV4-3 and TRBJ2-1; D is possibly TRBD2 (5 bases). Germline lookup yields CDR1 LGHNA and CDR2 YSLEER. Trimming removed 0 bases at V and 0 bases at J, with 6 bases between. The CDR3 totals 15 residues. CDR3 coding DNA: TGCGCCAGCAGCCAAGATCGGGACTCCTACAATGAGCAGTTCTTC. Protein sequence: CASSQDRDSYNEQFF.

This clone was observed once. V gene TRBV10-3 combines with J gene TRBJ1-1; 8 bases map to TRBD1. The CDR3 length is 15 residues. The germline CDR1 and CDR2 sequences are ENHRY and SYGVKD. V lost 10 bases, J lost 3 bases, and 13 bases stayed unmatched. The CDR3 DNA reads TGTGCCACCGGGGACAGGAGGTCACCGGACACTGAAGCTTTCTTT. As protein: CATGDRRSPDTEAFF.

The chain links TRBV9 to TRBJ1-3; 7 bases line up with TRBD1. The junction had 3 bases not matched to a gene; V was cut back by 1 base and J by 2 bases. Germline loops: CDR1 SGDLS, CDR2 YYNGEE. This CDR3 is built from 15 residues. CDR3 bases: TGTGCCAGCAGCGTAACCGACAGGGCTGGAAACACCATATATTTT. It is translated as CASSVTDRAGNTIYF.

The chain links TRBV7-9 to TRBJ2-7; D is possibly TRBD1 (6 bases). Germline assignment: CDR1 SEHNR and CDR2 FQNEAQ (reference sequence). CDR3 size: 15 residues. The V end lost 5 bases, the J end lost 3 bases, and 17 bases lay between the germline ends. In DNA, the CDR3 is TGTGCCAGCAGCGCCAGGGGTTCGGGAAACTACGAGCAGTACTTC. This translates into CASSARGSGNYEQYF.

This clone showed up just once. CDR3 bases: TGTGCCAGCGCGGGGGACTTGTACAATGAGCAGTTCTTC. It codes for CASAGDLYNEQFF. This chain uses TRBV5-5 with TRBJ2-1; 7 bases line up with TRBD2. The CDR3 length is 13 residues. Germline loops: CDR1 SGHKS, CDR2 YYEKEE (reference sequence). V lost 7 bases and J lost 4; bases outside the gene matches: 5.

The V call is TRBV9, the J call TRBJ2-7, with 13 bases identical to TRBD2. The CDR3 spans 15 residues. Per germline, CDR1 SGDLS and CDR2 YYNGEE. V lost 4 bases to trimming and J lost 3 bases; unmatched junction nucleotides: 4. CDR3 loop: CASSPGTSGNYEQYF. The DNA for the CDR3 is TGTGCCAGCAGCCCAGGGACTAGCGGGAACTACGAGCAGTACTTC.

V and J are TRBV15 and TRBJ1-5; unclear D gene. Germline V gives CDR1 LNHNV, CDR2 YYDKDF (reference sequence). Trimming pared 5 bases from V and 2 bases from J, leaving 7 bases between. The CDR3 loop spans 13 amino acids. Here the CDR3 reads CATSEGRNQPQHF. CDR3 in DNA: TGTGCCACCAGCGAGGGCCGCAATCAGCCCCAGCATTTT.

The chain combines TRBV5-4 with TRBJ2-1; no definite D call. The CDR3 contains 12 residues. CDR1 is SGHNT and CDR2 is YYREEE in the germline V gene (reference sequence). Between the trimmed V and J ends, which lost 1 base and 14 bases, there was a span of 13 bases. CDR3 nucleotides: TGTGCCAGCAGCTTGAGTGGTGACACGGAGTTCTTC. The encoded protein is CASSLSGDTEFF.

The chain is built from TRBV6-1 and TRBJ2-7; no clear D gene. The V gene's germline CDR1 is MNHNS and CDR2 SASEGT. This CDR3 is built from 17 residues. Trimming pared 0 bases from V and 0 bases from J, leaving 15 bases between. CDR3 loop: CASSEARTRQSSYEQYV. CDR3 in DNA: TGTGCCAGCAGTGAAGCGCGTACACGGCAAAGCTCCTACGAGCAGTACGTC.

This clone was detected a few times. The chain has TRBV28 and TRBJ2-7; 8 positions match TRBD1. V lost 5 bases to trimming and J lost 3 bases; unmatched junction nucleotides: 3. CDR3 length: 13 amino acids. CDR1 is MDHEN, CDR2 SYDVKM, per germline. This CDR3 is CASSRTGHYEQYV. The CDR3 DNA follows: TGTGCCAGCAGTCGGACAGGGCACTACGAGCAGTACGTC.

V gene TRBV12-5 combines with J gene TRBJ1-5; D not resolved. CDR3 size: 12 residues. The ends were cut back, 0 bases at V and 6 bases at J, with 3 bases in the middle. The germline gives CDR1 LGHNT, CDR2 FRNRAP. The CDR3 sequence is CASGLVGQPQHF. The CDR3 DNA reads as TGTGCTAGTGGTTTGGTCGGTCAGCCCCAGCATTTT.

The rearrangement joins TRBV7-9 to TRBJ1-2; D is possibly TRBD1 (6 bases). This CDR3 comprises 17 residues. V was pared by 7 bases and J by 1 base, with 22 bases between. Germline CDR1 reads SEHNR; CDR2 reads FQNEAQ (reference sequence). The CDR3 DNA is TGTGCCAGCATCCCTTTGACAGGCCCCTTAAATAACTATGGCTACACCTTC. Its translation is CASIPLTGPLNNYGYTF.

This rearrangement joins TRBV4-2 to TRBJ2-5; the match to TRBD2 covers 8 bases. The length of the CDR3 is 17 residues. Germline CDR1 LGHNA, CDR2 YNFKEQ. Trimming removed 0 bases from V and 4 bases from J; junction bases left unmatched: 10. CDR3 sequence (DNA): TGTGCCAGCAGCCAAGAAGTGGCGGGAGGTTTCGGAGAGACCCAGTACTTC. This gives the protein CASSQEVAGGFGETQYF.

The chain combines TRBV15 with TRBJ2-7; TRBD2 agrees at 8 bases. Germline lookup yields CDR1 LNHNV and CDR2 YYDKDF (reference sequence). The CDR3 length is 15 residues. J gave up 1 base and V 0 bases, and 2 bases lay outside the gene matches. This chain's CDR3 is CATSREASGSYEQYF. CDR3 DNA sequence: TGTGCCACCAGCAGAGAGGCTAGCGGGTCCTACGAGCAGTACTTC.

In this sample, this clone turned up a few times. The chain joins TRBV6-5 to TRBJ1-1; 9 nucleotides match TRBD1. V lost 2 bases to trimming and J lost 11 bases; unmatched junction nucleotides: 9. Germline lookup yields CDR1 MNHEY and CDR2 SVGAGI. The CDR3 spans 14 residues. The CDR3 here is CASSYQQGALEAFF. The CDR3 DNA reads TGTGCCAGCAGTTACCAACAGGGGGCCTTGGAGGCTTTCTTT.

This clone was found once. This sequence joins TRBV27 and TRBJ2-3, with D tentatively TRBD2 (5 bases). The CDR3 loop spans 17 amino acids. Germline V gives CDR1 MNHEY, CDR2 SMNVEV (reference sequence). V dropped 5 bases and J dropped 0 bases, with 18 bases sitting between them. CDR3 sequence (DNA): TGTGCCAGCAGTCCGCCTCGGACTCGCCCTAGCACAGATACGCAGTATTTT. Translating gives CASSPPRTRPSTDTQYF.

With regard to this clone: At one boundary the junction diverges from the germline segment, which might be a read error. The chain employs TRBV5-1 and TRBJ1-4, with unresolved D. Germline-derived CDR1 and CDR2 are SGHRS and YFSETQ. The CDR3 contains 17 residues. CDR3 in amino acids: CASTLSREASTNEKLFF. In DNA form, the CDR3 reads TGCGCCAGCACCTTGTCAAGGGAGGCCTCAACTAATGAAAAACTGTTTTTT.

The rearrangement uses TRBV7-8 and TRBJ2-7; TRBD1 agrees at 10 bases. Germline V gives CDR1 SGHVS, CDR2 FQNEAQ. The CDR3 extends over 13 amino acids. Trimming removed 4 bases from V and 9 bases from J; junction bases left unmatched: 6. CDR3 coding DNA: TGTGCCAGCAGCTCCCGACAGGGGGCCGTGCAGTACGTC. It yields the protein CASSSRQGAVQYV.

Only one count was recorded for this clone. This sequence joins TRBV6-5 and TRBJ2-1; D may correspond to TRBD1 or TRBD2 (5 bases each). Per the germline V gene, CDR1 is MNHEY and CDR2 is SVGAGI. CDR3 length: 13 residues. V shed 6 bases and J shed 5 bases, with 11 bases lying between them. The CDR3 reads CASSGALNNEQFF. The DNA for the CDR3 is TGTGCCAGCAGCGGGGCTCTCAACAATGAGCAGTTCTTC.

This clone has just a few counts. The chain recombines TRBV11-2 with TRBJ1-1; D not certain. Trimming left V 8 bases short and J 3 bases short, with 10 bases between. In germline, CDR1 is SGHAT, CDR2 FQNNGV. The CDR3 has 12 amino acids. In nucleotides, the CDR3 is TGTGCCAGCTGCGAGGGTTACACTGAAGCTTTCTTT. Its protein product is CASCEGYTEAFF. Combining the CDR3 with reference TRBV11-2 and TRBJ1-1 gives the whole variable domain EAGVAQSPRYKIIEKRQSVAFWCNPISGHATLYWYQQILGQGPKLLIQFQNNGVVDDSQLPKDRFSAERLKGVDSTLKIQPAKLEDSAVYLCASCEGYTEAFFGQGTRLTVV.

The V call is TRBV14, the J call TRBJ2-1; 7 bases agree with TRBD2. Per germline, CDR1 SGHDN and CDR2 FVKESK. Trimming cost V 0 bases and J 10 bases; bases outside gene matches: 15. The CDR3 is made up of 17 amino acids. CDR3 DNA sequence: TGTGCCAGCAGCCAAGAGGTTAGCGGGCTCTTTATCGGGGAGCAGTTCTTC. Translated, it gives CASSQEVSGLFIGEQFF.

This chain links TRBV13 with TRBJ1-6; D is undetermined. CDR1 and CDR2 (germline): PRHDT, FYEKMQ (reference sequence). V lost 0 bases to trimming and J lost 9 bases, with 9 bases between them. The CDR3 totals 14 residues. The CDR3 DNA reads as TGTGCCAGCAGCTTAGGTACGGGAAGTTCACCCCTCCACTTT. This gives the protein CASSLGTGSSPLHF.

This sequence joins TRBV5-4 and TRBJ2-7, with TRBD1 matching over 7 bases. Losses at the gene ends were 5 bases for V and 0 bases for J; bases not matched to a gene: 5. This CDR3 is 14 amino acids long. CDR1 and CDR2 (germline): SGHNT, YYREEE (reference sequence). In nucleotides, the CDR3 is TGTGCCAGCAGTGCCAGGGGGAGCTCCTACGAGCAGTACGTC. It specifies CASSARGSSYEQYV.

The chain uses TRBV5-6 and TRBJ1-1; D is possibly TRBD1 (5 bases). Germline-derived CDR1 and CDR2 are SGHDT and YYEEEE. This CDR3 has 12 residues. Trimming pared 1 base from V and 10 bases from J, leaving 11 bases between. The CDR3 region has the DNA TGTGCCAGCAGCTTGTATGGGGGGGGAGCTTTCTTT. It codes for CASSLYGGGAFF.

V and J are TRBV27 and TRBJ1-6, with D perhaps matching TRBD1 (5 bases). The germline V gene encodes CDR1 MNHEY and CDR2 SMNVEV (reference sequence). The CDR3 consists of 13 residues. V was cut by 6 bases and J by 10 bases, with 13 bases left in between. The CDR3 DNA sequence: TGTGCCAGCAGAAAGACAGAGTCCTCACCCCTCCACTTT. Its protein product is CASRKTESSPLHF.

The chain has TRBV18 and TRBJ2-4, with a possible D match to TRBD1 (5 bases). The V and J ends lost 0 bases and 4 bases respectively, with 10 bases between them. Germline loops: CDR1 KGHSH, CDR2 LQKENI. The CDR3 runs to 15 residues. The CDR3 bases are TGTGCCAGCTCACCACCAGGGGATATGAAAAACATTCAGTACTTC. Translated: CASSPPGDMKNIQYF.